This T cell receptor (beta chain) was sequenced during a study of TIL therapy for anti-PD-1-resistant metastatic lung cancer. The immunoSEQ assay was v3. TCRdb keeps only in-frame clones here, not all; method: immunoSEQ multiplex PCR. The sample gives nearly 9,500 clones, over 70% of which show up once; approximately 10% is in the top ten. In its sample, this clone was seen a few times. V gave up 4 bases and J gave up 0 bases, with 13 bases separating them. CDR3 length: 15 residues. CDR1 and CDR2 (germline): SNHLY, FYNNEI. The sample's time point: pre-treatment sample, taken before nivolumab and TIL therapy. The tumor samples were excised metastases, mostly pleural nodules or supraclavicular lymph nodes.

This TCR was recovered from a person between 30 and 80 years old with non-small cell lung cancer. The gene calls are TRBV2 and TRBJ2-7, with TRBD1 as a possible D gene (5 bases). The sequencing used tumor tissue, collected at baseline. The CDR3 DNA sequence: TGTGCCAGCAGTGTGGAGACAGATAGCTCCTACGAGCAGTACTTC. Protein: CASSVETDSSYEQYF.